Listed below are T cell receptor beta chains from one sample, sequenced in a study of regulatory T cells in long-lasting Graves disease. A single record per CDR3 protein comes from TCRdb applying MiXCR to the multiplex PCR reads. The sample carries more than 350,000 distinct CDR3 sequences, more than 12% recorded once. This sample also appeared in a second study, on T cells in Graves' hyperthyroidism and ophthalmopathy.

The input for sequencing was peripheral blood mononuclear cells (PBMCs), taken at new diagnosis, from a patient treated with antithyroid drugs. These receptors were obtained from a woman aged 30 to 39 with Graves disease. Each CDR3 is given with its conserved first and last residue. A D gene is named only where the DNA matches it firmly. Where a row states a size, it is once, few, many or the class of an expanded clone; other rows omit it.

D gene	V gene	J gene	clone size	CDR3 protein	CDR3 DNA
TRBD1	TRBV6-1	TRBJ1-1	few	CASSHSRGQGVTEAFF	TGTGCCAGCAGTCACTCTAGGGGACAGGGAGTCACTGAAGCTTTCTTT
-	TRBV7-9	TRBJ2-2	few	CASSSSAGEKARAGELFF	TGTGCCAGCAGCTCCTCCGCAGGCGAGAAAGCAAGGGCCGGGGAGCTGTTTTTT
TRBD2	TRBV12-3/TRBV12-4	TRBJ2-7	many	CASKTSGRYEQYF	TGTGCCAGCAAGACTAGCGGGAGGTACGAGCAGTACTTC
TRBD2	TRBV4-1	TRBJ2-5	-	CASSQWGVGLVQETQYF	TGCGCCAGCAGCCAATGGGGTGTGGGACTAGTGCAAGAGACCCAGTACTTC
TRBD2	TRBV12-3/TRBV12-4	TRBJ2-7	few	CASSLLAGVARYEQYF	TGTGCCAGCAGTTTATTAGCGGGAGTTGCACGGTACGAGCAGTACTTC
TRBD2	TRBV3-1	TRBJ2-7	few	CASSPGATSGAYYEQYF	TGTGCCAGCAGCCCGGGGGCGACTAGCGGGGCCTACTACGAGCAGTACTTC
TRBD2	TRBV7-2	TRBJ2-3	-	CASSLAGLSGRLSDTQYF	TGTGCCAGCAGCTTAGCAGGGTTGAGCGGGAGGCTGTCAGATACGCAGTATTTT
TRBD1	TRBV18	TRBJ1-1	many	CASSPKGGAGTEAFF	TGTGCCAGCTCACCAAAAGGGGGCGCGGGGACTGAAGCTTTCTTT
-	TRBV12-3/TRBV12-4	TRBJ1-1	few	CASSLAGGTGTEAFF	TGTGCCAGCAGTTTAGCCGGGGGGACCGGCACTGAAGCTTTCTTT
TRBD1	TRBV9	TRBJ1-4	-	CASSAGDRLRELFF	TGTGCCAGCAGCGCGGGGGACAGGCTTAGGGAACTGTTTTTT
-	TRBV7-3	TRBJ2-7	many	CASITKRSINEQYF	TGTGCCAGCATCACGAAACGGAGTATCAACGAGCAGTACTTC
TRBD2	TRBV7-9	TRBJ2-3	-	CASSPERGDTDTQYF	TGTGCCAGCAGCCCCGAGCGGGGAGACACAGATACGCAGTATTTT
-	TRBV11-3	TRBJ1-1	-	CASSLDAREAFF	TGTGCCAGCAGCTTAGATGCCAGGGAAGCTTTCTTT
-	TRBV2	TRBJ2-3	-	CASRDGMKGVRDTQYF	TGTGCCAGCAGGGACGGCATGAAGGGAGTGAGAGATACGCAGTATTTT
TRBD1	TRBV10-2	TRBJ2-5	-	CASSERTGGRETQYF	TGCGCCAGCAGTGAGAGGACAGGGGGCCGTGAGACCCAGTACTTC
-	TRBV10-1	TRBJ2-4	-	CASSETDPAQDGIQYF	TGCGCCAGCAGTGAGACGGACCCCGCCCAGGATGGCATTCAGTACTTC
TRBD1	TRBV12-3/TRBV12-4	TRBJ2-6	many	CASSQSTRQGFSGANVLTF	TGTGCCAGCAGCCAAAGCACCAGACAGGGATTCTCTGGGGCCAACGTCCTGACTTTC
-	TRBV29-1	TRBJ2-3	few	CSVEVRGDTQYF	TGCAGCGTTGAAGTTCGGGGGGATACGCAGTATTTT
-	TRBV4-2	TRBJ2-7	few	CASSQGESLTTVNF	TGTGCCAGCAGCCAAGGGGAAAGCTTAACTACAGTTAACTTC
TRBD2	TRBV7-6	TRBJ2-3	-	CASSFNSGSTDTQYF	TGTGCCAGCAGCTTTAATAGCGGGAGCACAGATACGCAGTATTTT
-	TRBV5-1	TRBJ2-7	many	CASSLVSRDEQYF	TGCGCCAGCAGCTTGGTATCGAGAGACGAGCAGTACTTC
TRBD2	TRBV6-1	TRBJ2-5	many	CASTRLALEETQYF	TGTGCCAGCACCCGACTAGCGCTGGAGGAGACCCAGTACTTC
-	TRBV27	TRBJ2-3	-	CASSSLPGAKDTDTQYF	TGTGCCAGCAGTTCTCTCCCGGGAGCAAAAGACACAGATACGCAGTATTTT
TRBD2	TRBV7-8	TRBJ2-3	many	CASSSLAGEPDTQYF	TGTGCCAGCAGCTCACTAGCGGGAGAACCAGATACGCAGTATTTT
-	TRBV29-1	TRBJ2-6	-	CSVEDLRVSGANVLTF	TGCAGCGTTGAAGATCTGAGGGTCTCTGGGGCCAACGTCCTGACTTTC
-	TRBV12-5	TRBJ1-3	-	CASGTLGGRGGNTIYF	TGTGCTAGTGGTACCCTCGGGGGGCGCGGAGGAAACACCATATATTTT
-	TRBV28	TRBJ2-1	many	CASSLSFPQAYNEQFF	TGTGCCAGCAGTTTATCGTTCCCCCAGGCTTACAATGAGCAGTTCTTC
-	TRBV20-1	TRBJ2-4	few	CSALNLLAKNIQYF	TGCAGTGCCTTGAACCTCCTAGCCAAAAACATTCAGTACTTC
TRBD1	TRBV20-1	TRBJ2-7	many	CSARGPGQGAYEQYF	TGCAGTGCTAGGGGGCCGGGACAGGGGGCTTATGAGCAGTACTTC
TRBD1	TRBV6-2/TRBV6-3	TRBJ1-3	-	CASSYSAGGFGNTIYF	TGTGCCAGCAGTTACTCGGCAGGGGGCTTTGGAAACACCATATATTTT
-	TRBV5-1	TRBJ2-7	many	CASRRGQGYEQYF	TGCGCCAGCAGACGGGGACAAGGCTACGAGCAGTACTTC
TRBD2	TRBV20-1	TRBJ2-3	few	CSASSGSWTDTQYF	TGCAGTGCTAGTAGCGGGAGCTGGACAGATACGCAGTATTTT
-	TRBV6-4	TRBJ1-6	-	CASSDSAGEGNSPLHF	TGTGCCAGCAGTGACTCGGCAGGGGAGGGGAATTCACCCCTCCACTTT
TRBD1	TRBV30	TRBJ1-1	few	CAWSVGDRVPEAFF	TGTGCCTGGAGTGTAGGGGACAGGGTGCCTGAAGCTTTCTTT
-	TRBV20-1	TRBJ1-2	many	CSARETGRMDAYGYTF	TGCAGTGCTAGAGAGACAGGCCGGATGGACGCATATGGCTACACCTTC
TRBD2	TRBV7-9	TRBJ2-3	many	CASSLREGGPVSTDTQYF	TGTGCCAGCTCCCTCCGGGAGGGAGGGCCAGTAAGCACAGATACGCAGTATTTT
TRBD1	TRBV20-1	TRBJ2-5	few	CSAGPGTGYQETQYF	TGCAGTGCTGGACCCGGGACAGGGTATCAAGAGACCCAGTACTTC
-	TRBV20-1	TRBJ2-1	many	CSTYSESSYNEQFF	TGCAGTACATATAGCGAGAGCTCCTACAATGAGCAGTTCTTC
-	TRBV28	TRBJ1-5	-	CASSLGFSSQPQHF	TGTGCCAGCAGTTTGGGATTCAGCAGTCAGCCCCAGCATTTT
TRBD2	TRBV10-3	TRBJ2-3	-	CAIQRLAGDGDTQYF	TGTGCCATCCAGAGACTAGCGGGAGATGGGGATACGCAGTATTTT
-	TRBV6-5	TRBJ1-6	-	CASSYETSGTNSPLNF	TGTGCCAGCAGTTACGAGACCAGCGGGACGAATTCACCCCTCAACTTT
TRBD2	TRBV6-2/TRBV6-3	TRBJ2-1	few	CASSLSGRVYNEQFF	TGTGCCAGCAGTCTCAGCGGGAGGGTATACAATGAGCAGTTCTTC
TRBD2	TRBV11-3	TRBJ2-1	many	CASSLEPSGRSEQFF	TGTGCCAGCAGCTTAGAACCCAGCGGGAGGAGTGAGCAGTTCTTC
-	TRBV14	TRBJ1-1	-	CASSQVSLGNTEAFF	TGTGCCAGCAGCCAAGTTTCCCTAGGGAACACTGAAGCTTTCTTT
TRBD1	TRBV3-1	TRBJ2-5	many	CASSRNSGTGGAETQYF	TGTGCCAGCAGTCGCAATTCCGGGACAGGGGGCGCTGAGACCCAGTACTTC
TRBD1	TRBV5-5	TRBJ2-7	few	CASSPSRQGSYEQYF	TGTGCCAGCAGCCCCTCCCGACAGGGGAGTTACGAGCAGTACTTC
TRBD2	TRBV6-1	TRBJ2-7	-	CASRRAGLSSYEQYF	TGTGCCAGCAGGCGAGCGGGACTCAGCTCCTACGAGCAGTACTTC
-	TRBV5-1	TRBJ2-5	many	CASSLLGSSIQETQYF	TGCGCCAGCAGCTTGTTAGGGAGTTCGATCCAAGAGACCCAGTACTTC
-	TRBV4-1	TRBJ2-2	-	CASSLTSGELEELFF	TGCGCCAGCAGCCTTACTAGTGGAGAGTTGGAGGAGCTGTTTTTT
TRBD1	TRBV4-2	TRBJ2-3	few	CASSQLGQADTQYF	TGTGCCAGCAGCCAACTAGGACAGGCAGATACGCAGTATTTT